This passage covers 8 T cell receptor beta chains from one sample sequenced in a study of shared clonotypes between healthy human individuals. TCRdb's table, derived via immunoSEQ multiplex PCR, lists solely in-frame clones and lacks some. The sample carries 500,000 or so clones, roughly 95% recorded once. The sequenced sample was naive CD4+ T cells sorted from blood. Subset specified: CD45RA+ positively selected. The receptors were sampled from a woman aged 25 to 45 in good health.

V usage is TRBV28 and J usage is TRBJ2-7; a weak D match, TRBD1 (6 bases). This CDR3 has 13 residues. Per the germline V gene, CDR1 is MDHEN and CDR2 is SYDVKM. Trimming pared 3 bases from V and 6 bases from J, leaving 12 bases between. Here the CDR3 DNA reads TGTGCCAGCAGTTTCCCTGGACAGTCCGAGCAGTACTTC. This translates into CASSFPGQSEQYF.

The chain employs TRBV28 and TRBJ1-3; D gene uncertain. CDR1 and CDR2 (germline): MDHEN, SYDVKM. The V end lost 6 bases, the J end lost 0 bases, and 15 bases lay between the germline ends. The CDR3 is 16 amino acids. The CDR3 nucleotides read TGTGCCAGCAGCCCCTCCCCGGCGGACTCTGGAAACACCATATATTTT. Translated, it gives CASSPSPADSGNTIYF.

The chain couples TRBV28 to TRBJ2-7; maybe TRBD1 (5 bases). Trimming removed 6 bases from V and 0 bases from J, with 15 bases in between. CDR1 is MDHEN and CDR2 is SYDVKM in the germline V gene. The CDR3 extends over 15 amino acids. The CDR3 coding sequence is TGTGCCAGCAGCATGGGGCGTCGACTCTCCTACGAGCAGTACTTC. Its protein product is CASSMGRRLSYEQYF.

The chain employs TRBV27 and TRBJ2-7; tentatively, D is TRBD2 (6 bases). Per germline, CDR1 MNHEY and CDR2 SMNVEV (reference sequence). This CDR3 is 14 amino acids long. Between the trimmed V and J ends, which lost 1 base and 3 bases, there was a span of 10 bases. The CDR3 coding sequence is TGTGCCAGCAGTTTATTAGGTAGCGGCTACGAGCAGTACTTC. Translation gives CASSLLGSGYEQYF.

This chain joins TRBV5-1 and TRBJ2-7; D gene unclear. Trimming took 0 bases from V and 5 from J, leaving 12 bases between them. Germline CDR1 SGHRS, CDR2 YFSETQ. This CDR3 is built from 14 residues. The chain's CDR3 is CASSLEGTAHEQYF. In DNA, the CDR3 is TGCGCCAGCAGCTTGGAGGGAACGGCCCACGAGCAGTACTTC.

J is TRBJ1-4 and V is TRBV19; 9 nucleotides agree with TRBD1. This CDR3 region has 16 residues. Germline V lookup: CDR1 LNHDA, CDR2 SQIVND (reference sequence). The V segment lost 6 bases and the J segment 4 bases; nucleotides outside the gene matches: 9. The CDR3 sequence: CASSQTGQGINEKLFF. In DNA, the CDR3 is TGTGCCAGTAGCCAAACCGGACAGGGGATTAATGAAAAACTGTTTTTT.

This rearrangement joins TRBV28 to TRBJ1-2; D gene uncertain. The CDR3 contains 16 residues. Trimming stripped 3 bases from V and 6 bases from J, with 20 bases between. The germline V gene encodes CDR1 MDHEN and CDR2 SYDVKM. CDR3 coding DNA: TGTGCCAGCAGTTTTATGAAGAACTCCCAAGCACATGGCTACACCTTC. It specifies CASSFMKNSQAHGYTF.

In this sample, this clone turned up once. CDR3 sequence reads: CASRKGTATYEQYF. The DNA for the CDR3 is TGCGCCAGCAGAAAGGGGACAGCTACCTACGAGCAGTACTTC. The chain employs TRBV5-1 and TRBJ2-7, with 7 bases identical to TRBD1. CDR3 length equals 14 residues. With 5 bases clipped from V and 2 bases from J, the junction kept 7 bases outside the gene matches. Germline CDR1 is SGHRS and CDR2 is YFSETQ.